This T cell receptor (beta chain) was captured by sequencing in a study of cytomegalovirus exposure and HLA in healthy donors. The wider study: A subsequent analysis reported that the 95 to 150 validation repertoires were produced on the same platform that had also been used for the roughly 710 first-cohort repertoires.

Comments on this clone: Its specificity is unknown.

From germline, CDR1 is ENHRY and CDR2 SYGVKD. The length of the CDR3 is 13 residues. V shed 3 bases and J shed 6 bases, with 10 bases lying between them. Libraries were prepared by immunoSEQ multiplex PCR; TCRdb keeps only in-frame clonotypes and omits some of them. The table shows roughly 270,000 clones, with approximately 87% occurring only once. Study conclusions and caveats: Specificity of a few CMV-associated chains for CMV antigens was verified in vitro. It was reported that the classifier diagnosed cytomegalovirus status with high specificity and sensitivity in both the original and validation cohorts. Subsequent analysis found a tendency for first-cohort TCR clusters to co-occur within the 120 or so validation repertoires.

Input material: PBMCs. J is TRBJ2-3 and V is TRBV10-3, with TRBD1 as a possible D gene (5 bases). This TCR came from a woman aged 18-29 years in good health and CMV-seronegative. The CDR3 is CAISDGPGDTQYF. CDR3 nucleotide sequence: TGTGCCATCAGTGATGGGCCAGGGGATACGCAGTATTTT.